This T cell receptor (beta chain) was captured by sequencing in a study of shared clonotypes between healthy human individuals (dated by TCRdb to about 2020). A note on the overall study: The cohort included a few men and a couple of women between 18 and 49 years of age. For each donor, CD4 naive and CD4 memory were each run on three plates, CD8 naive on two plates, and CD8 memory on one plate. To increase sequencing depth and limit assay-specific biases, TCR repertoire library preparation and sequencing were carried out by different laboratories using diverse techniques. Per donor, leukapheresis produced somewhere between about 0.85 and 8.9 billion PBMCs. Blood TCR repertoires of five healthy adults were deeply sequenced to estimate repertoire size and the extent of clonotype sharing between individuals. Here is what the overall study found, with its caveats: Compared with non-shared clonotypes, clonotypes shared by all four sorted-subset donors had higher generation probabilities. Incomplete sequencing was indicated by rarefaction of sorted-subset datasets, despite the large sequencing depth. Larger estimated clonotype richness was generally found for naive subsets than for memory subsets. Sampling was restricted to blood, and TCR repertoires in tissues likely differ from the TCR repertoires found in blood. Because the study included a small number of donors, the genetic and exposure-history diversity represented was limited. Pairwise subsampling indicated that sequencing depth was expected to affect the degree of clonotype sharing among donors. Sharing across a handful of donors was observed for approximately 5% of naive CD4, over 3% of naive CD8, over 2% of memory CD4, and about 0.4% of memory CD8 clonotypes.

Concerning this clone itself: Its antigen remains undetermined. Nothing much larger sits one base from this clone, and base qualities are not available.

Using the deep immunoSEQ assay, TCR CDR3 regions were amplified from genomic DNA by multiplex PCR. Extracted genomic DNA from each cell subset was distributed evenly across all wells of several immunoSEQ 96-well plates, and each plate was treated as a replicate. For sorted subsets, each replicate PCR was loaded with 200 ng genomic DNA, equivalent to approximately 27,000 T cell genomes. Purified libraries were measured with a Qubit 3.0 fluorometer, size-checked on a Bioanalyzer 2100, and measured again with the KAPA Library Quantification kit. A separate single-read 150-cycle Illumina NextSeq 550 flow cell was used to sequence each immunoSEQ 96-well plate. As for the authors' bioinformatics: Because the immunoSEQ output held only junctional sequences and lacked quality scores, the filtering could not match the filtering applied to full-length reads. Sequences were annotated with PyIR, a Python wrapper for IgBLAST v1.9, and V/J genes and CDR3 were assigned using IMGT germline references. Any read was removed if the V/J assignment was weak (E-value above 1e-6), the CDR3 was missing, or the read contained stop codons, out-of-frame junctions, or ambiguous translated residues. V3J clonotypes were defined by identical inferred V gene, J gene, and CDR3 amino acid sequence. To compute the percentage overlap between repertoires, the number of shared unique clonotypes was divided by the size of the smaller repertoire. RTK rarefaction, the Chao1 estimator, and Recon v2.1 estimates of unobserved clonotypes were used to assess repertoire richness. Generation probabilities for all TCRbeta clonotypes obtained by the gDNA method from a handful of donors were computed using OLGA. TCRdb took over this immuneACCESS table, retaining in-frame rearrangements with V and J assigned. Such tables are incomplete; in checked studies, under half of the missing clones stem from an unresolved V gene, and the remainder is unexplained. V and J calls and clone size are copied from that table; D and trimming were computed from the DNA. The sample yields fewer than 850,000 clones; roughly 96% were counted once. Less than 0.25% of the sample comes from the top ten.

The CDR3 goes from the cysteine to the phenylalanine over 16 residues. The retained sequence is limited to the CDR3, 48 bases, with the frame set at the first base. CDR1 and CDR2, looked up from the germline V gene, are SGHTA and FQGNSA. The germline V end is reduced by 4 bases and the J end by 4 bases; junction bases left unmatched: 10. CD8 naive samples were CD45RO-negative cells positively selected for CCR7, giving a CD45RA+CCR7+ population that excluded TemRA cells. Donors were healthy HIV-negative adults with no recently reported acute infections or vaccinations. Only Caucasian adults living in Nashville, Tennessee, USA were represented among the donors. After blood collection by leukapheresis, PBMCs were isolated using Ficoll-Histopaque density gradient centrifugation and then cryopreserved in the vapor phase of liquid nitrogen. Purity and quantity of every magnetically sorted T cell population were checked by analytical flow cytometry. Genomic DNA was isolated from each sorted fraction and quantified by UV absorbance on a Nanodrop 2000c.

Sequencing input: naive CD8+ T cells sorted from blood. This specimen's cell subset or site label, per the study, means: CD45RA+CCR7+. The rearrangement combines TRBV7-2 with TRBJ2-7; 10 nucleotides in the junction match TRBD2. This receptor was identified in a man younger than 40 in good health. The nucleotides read TGTGCCAGCAGCTCCAGGACTAGCGGCGGGAGGTACGAGCAGTACTTC. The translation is CASSSRTSGGRYEQYF.